Listed below are T cell receptor beta chains from one sample, sequenced in a study of cytomegalovirus exposure and HLA in healthy donors. The table came from immunoSEQ multiplex PCR; TCRdb's copy has only in-frame clones and leaves some out. The table includes 130,000 or so clones, 70% to 85% detected once. Source material: PBMCs. The origin of the receptors is a woman in her 40s in good health and CMV-seronegative. The CDR3 runs from the conserved cysteine through the conserved F or W. The D gene is left open where the match is weak. Size values are once, few and many counts, or a class for expanded clones, and some rows have none.

NA | TRBJ1-4 | 16 | NA | TRBV7-2 | CASSPRTVQGRAKLFF | TGTGCCAGCAGCCCTCGGACAGTGCAAGGTCGGGCAAAACTGTTTTTT
NA | TRBJ2-4 | 18 | TRBD2 | TRBV10-3 | CAISDEGGLAVLKNIQYF | TGTGCCATCAGTGACGAGGGAGGGCTAGCGGTTCTCAAAAACATTCAGTACTTC
NA | TRBJ1-5 | 16 | TRBD1 | TRBV30 | CAWSTGQGASNQPQHF | TGTGCCTGGAGTACCGGACAGGGGGCAAGCAATCAGCCCCAGCATTTT
NA | TRBJ2-7 | 14 | TRBD1 | TRBV7-2 | CASSSGQVLGEQYF | TGTGCCAGCAGCTCGGGACAGGTCTTGGGAGAGCAGTACTTC
NA | TRBJ2-3 | 16 | TRBD2 | TRBV27 | CASSFLNVGGTDTQYF | TGTGCCAGCAGTTTTTTGAATGTGGGAGGGACAGATACGCAGTATTTT
NA | TRBJ2-3 | 14 | NA | TRBV18 | CASCQTRGADTQYF | TGTGCCAGCTGCCAAACTAGAGGCGCAGATACGCAGTATTTT
NA | TRBJ2-1 | 16 | TRBD1 | TRBV14 | CASSHGPTGQPNEQFF | TGTGCCAGCAGCCACGGCCCTACGGGACAGCCCAATGAGCAGTTCTTC
NA | TRBJ1-3 | 16 | NA | TRBV28 | CASSHVYRVSGNTIYF | TGTGCCAGCAGCCACGTATACAGAGTCTCTGGAAACACCATATATTTT
once | TRBJ1-5 | 17 | NA | TRBV28 | CASSYPSQVLENQPQHF | TGTGCCAGCAGTTACCCCTCACAGGTCCTTGAGAATCAGCCCCAGCATTTT
NA | TRBJ2-1 | 17 | TRBD2 | TRBV18 | CASSPRGSGRSVGEQFF | TGTGCCAGCTCACCACGAGGTAGCGGGAGGTCGGTGGGTGAGCAGTTCTTC
NA | TRBJ1-5 | 16 | TRBD1 | TRBV2 | CASNMGQGLFSQPQHF | TGTGCCAGCAATATGGGACAGGGACTCTTTTCTCAGCCCCAGCATTTT
NA | TRBJ2-2 | 14 | NA | TRBV25-1 | CASSDWDFTGELFF | TGTGCCAGCAGTGACTGGGACTTCACCGGGGAGCTGTTTTTT
NA | TRBJ1-3 | 14 | NA | TRBV28 | CASSLPQGGNTIYF | TGTGCCAGCAGTTTGCCACAGGGTGGAAACACCATATATTTT
NA | TRBJ1-3 | 14 | NA | TRBV9 | CASSGAGSGNTIYF | TGTGCCAGCAGCGGGGCGGGCTCTGGAAACACCATATATTTT
NA | TRBJ2-5 | 15 | NA | TRBV4-3 | CASSQVLQGQETQYF | TGCGCCAGCAGCCAAGTCTTACAGGGCCAAGAGACCCAGTACTTC
NA | TRBJ2-7 | 15 | NA | TRBV11-2 | CASSLRVGSSYEQYF | TGTGCCAGCAGCTTAAGGGTCGGGAGCTCCTACGAGCAGTACTTC
NA | TRBJ2-7 | 14 | NA | TRBV18 | CASSPLRESHEQYF | TGTGCCAGCTCACCATTACGGGAGTCCCACGAGCAGTACTTC
NA | TRBJ2-7 | 15 | TRBD1 | TRBV7-9 | CASEDNRGPLYEQYF | TGTGCCAGCGAAGATAACAGGGGGCCCCTCTACGAGCAGTACTTC
NA | TRBJ1-3 | 15 | NA | TRBV6-5 | CASIRMGPSGNTIYF | TGTGCCAGCATAAGGATGGGGCCGTCTGGAAACACCATATATTTT
NA | TRBJ1-5 | 14 | NA | TRBV28 | CASSLPQVGQPQHF | TGTGCCAGCAGTTTACCACAGGTGGGTCAGCCCCAGCATTTT
once | TRBJ2-7 | 16 | NA | TRBV7-2 | CASSRQIDRKPYEQYF | TGTGCCAGCAGCCGACAGATTGACAGAAAGCCCTACGAGCAGTACTTC
NA | TRBJ2-6 | 15 | NA | TRBV7-3 | CASSFRFSGANVLTF | TGTGCCAGCAGCTTTAGATTCTCTGGGGCCAACGTCCTGACTTTC
NA | TRBJ2-3 | 15 | NA | TRBV19 | CASSILGARTDTQYF | TGTGCCAGTAGTATCCTGGGGGCGCGGACAGATACGCAGTATTTT
NA | TRBJ2-1 | 15 | TRBD2 | TRBV5-1 | CASSLGTSIFNEQFF | TGCGCCAGCAGCTTGGGGACTAGTATTTTCAATGAGCAGTTCTTC
few | TRBJ2-7 | 15 | NA | TRBV9 | CASSVGSGGGYEQYF | TGTGCCAGCAGCGTAGGATCAGGGGGAGGCTACGAGCAGTACTTC
NA | TRBJ2-6 | 15 | NA | TRBV5-1 | CASSLEALGANVLTF | TGCGCCAGCAGCTTAGAGGCACTTGGGGCCAACGTCCTGACTTTC
NA | TRBJ1-2 | 15 | TRBD1 | TRBV6-1 | CASKGDSPLNYGYTF | TGTGCCAGCAAGGGGGACAGCCCCTTAAACTATGGCTACACCTTC
NA | TRBJ1-1 | 16 | NA | TRBV19 | CASSIVGVNMNTEAFF | TGTGCCAGTAGTATAGTCGGGGTGAACATGAACACTGAAGCTTTCTTT
NA | TRBJ2-3 | 12 | NA | TRBV6-6 | CASSYITDTQYF | TGTGCCAGCAGTTATATCACAGATACGCAGTATTTT
few | TRBJ2-7 | 15 | NA | TRBV6-5 | CASTDRLGQTYEQYF | TGTGCCAGCACGGATCGACTAGGCCAAACCTACGAGCAGTACTTC
NA | TRBJ1-5 | 16 | TRBD1 | TRBV14 | CASSHLDRECNQPQHF | TGTGCCAGCAGCCATCTGGACAGGGAATGCAATCAGCCCCAGCATTTT
NA | TRBJ2-1 | 15 | TRBD2 | TRBV6-6 | CASSSLAGVPDEQFF | TGTGCCAGCAGTTCCCTAGCGGGAGTTCCCGATGAGCAGTTCTTC
NA | TRBJ2-2 | 17 | TRBD2 | TRBV5-6 | CASSLGLAGRGTGELFF | TGTGCCAGCAGCTTGGGACTAGCGGGACGTGGGACCGGGGAGCTGTTTTTT
NA | TRBJ2-2 | 16 | NA | TRBV28 | CASSGFEASNTGELFF | TGTGCCAGCAGCGGTTTTGAGGCCAGCAACACCGGGGAGCTGTTTTTT
NA | TRBJ2-2 | 12 | NA | TRBV28 | CASTFYTGELFF | TGTGCCAGCACCTTCTATACCGGGGAGCTGTTTTTT
few | TRBJ1-1 | 14 | NA | TRBV2 | CAGTRGLLNTEAFF | TGTGCCGGCACCAGGGGACTACTTAACACTGAAGCTTTCTTT
NA | TRBJ2-1 | 15 | TRBD2 | TRBV9 | CASSAGLAGPNEQFF | TGTGCCAGCAGTGCGGGACTAGCGGGCCCCAATGAGCAGTTCTTC
NA | TRBJ2-7 | 14 | TRBD1 | TRBV9 | CASSVTGGSYEQYF | TGTGCCAGCAGCGTAACAGGGGGGTCCTACGAGCAGTACTTC
once | TRBJ2-7 | 19 | TRBD2 | TRBV5-1 | CASSRQGLAVGGGSYEQYF | TGCGCCAGCAGCCGACAGGGACTAGCGGTGGGGGGGGGATCTTACGAGCAGTACTTC
NA | TRBJ2-7 | 15 | TRBD1 | TRBV4-1 | CASSPRDSINYEQYF | TGCGCCAGCAGCCCCCGGGACAGCATTAACTACGAGCAGTACTTC
NA | TRBJ1-2 | 14 | NA | TRBV19 | CASSTQGRKYGYTF | TGTGCCAGTAGTACTCAGGGGAGAAAATACGGCTACACCTTC
NA | TRBJ1-2 | 15 | NA | TRBV6-5 | CASSQQVNAGTGYTF | TGTGCCAGCAGCCAACAAGTTAACGCAGGAACGGGCTACACCTTC
NA | TRBJ2-3 | 14 | NA | TRBV14 | CASNLGARGDTQYF | TGTGCCAGCAATCTGGGCGCCCGGGGTGATACGCAGTATTTT
NA | TRBJ2-1 | 18 | TRBD2 | TRBV27 | CASSLLTTSGRAYNEQFF | TGTGCCAGCAGTCTCTTAACGACTAGCGGGAGGGCCTACAATGAGCAGTTCTTC
NA | TRBJ2-4 | 18 | TRBD2 | TRBV27 | CASSSPGLAKRAKNIQYF | TGTGCCAGCAGTTCGCCGGGACTAGCCAAACGAGCCAAAAACATTCAGTACTTC
NA | TRBJ2-7 | 15 | TRBD2 | TRBV5-6 | CASSLGLAGDYEQYF | TGTGCCAGCAGCTTGGGACTAGCGGGAGACTACGAGCAGTACTTC
once | TRBJ1-2 | 13 | NA | TRBV7-8 | CASSLTDSAMFAF | TGTGCCAGCAGCTTGACGGACAGCGCAATGTTCGCCTTC
NA | TRBJ1-2 | 14 | TRBD1 | TRBV5-1 | CASSPTGLVYGYTF | TGCGCCAGCAGCCCGACAGGGCTAGTCTATGGCTACACCTTC
NA | TRBJ1-2 | 13 | TRBD1 | TRBV28 | CASSDRGLYGYTF | TGTGCCAGCAGCGACAGGGGGCTCTATGGCTACACCTTC
NA | TRBJ1-1 | 14 | TRBD1 | TRBV5-4 | CASSVSSGGTEAFF | TGTGCCAGCAGCGTTTCTTCAGGGGGCACTGAAGCTTTCTTT
NA | TRBJ2-1 | 17 | TRBD2 | TRBV11-3 | CASSLGSGLAVMGEQFF | TGTGCCAGCAGCTTAGGGTCAGGTCTAGCGGTAATGGGAGAGCAGTTCTTC
NA | TRBJ2-5 | 15 | TRBD1 | TRBV5-5 | CASSLHRGLQETQYF | TGTGCCAGCAGCTTGCACAGGGGGCTTCAAGAGACCCAGTACTTC
NA | TRBJ1-2 | 14 | NA | TRBV6-5 | CASSSEWGRGGYTF | TGTGCCAGCAGCTCCGAATGGGGGCGAGGGGGCTACACCTTC